The 27 T cell receptor beta chains presented below share a single source sample, sequenced in a study of shared clonotypes between healthy human individuals. The data were produced by immunoSEQ multiplex PCR, yet TCRdb's version contains in-frame clones alone and is incomplete. The sample lists roughly 2 million clones, approximately 96% occurring once. Sequenced: naive CD4+ T cells sorted from blood. Subset here: CD45RA+ positively selected. The receptor source for this set is a man younger than 35 in good health.

The sample holds one count of this clone. The chain combines TRBV7-6 with TRBJ2-7; 8 bases line up with TRBD1. The CDR3 runs to 16 residues. The germline gives CDR1 SGHVS, CDR2 FNYEAQ. V trimming: 4 bases; J trimming: 3 bases; junction bases outside the gene matches: 11. The CDR3 coding sequence is TGTGCCAGCAGCTGGAAGCCGGGACAGGTGCTCTACGAGCAGTACTTC. It translates to CASSWKPGQVLYEQYF.

This chain uses TRBV4-2 with TRBJ2-7; 7 nucleotides line up with TRBD2. CDR3 length equals 14 residues. J gave up 2 bases and V 3 bases, and 4 bases lay outside the gene matches. Germline CDR1 and CDR2: LGHNA and YNFKEQ. In nucleotides, the CDR3 is TGTGCCAGCAGCCAGCTGACTAGCACCTACGAGCAGTACTTC. It is translated as CASSQLTSTYEQYF.

The gene calls are TRBV5-1 and TRBJ1-1, with TRBD1 matching 8 bases. V gave up 4 bases and J gave up 4 bases; unmatched junction bases: 6. Germline V gene lookup returns CDR1 SGHRS and CDR2 YFSETQ. The CDR3 length is 14 residues. CDR3 sequence: CASSPDRAVTEAFF. The CDR3 DNA reads TGCGCCAGCAGCCCGGACAGGGCAGTCACTGAAGCTTTCTTT.

The V gene is TRBV30, the J gene TRBJ1-5, with no clear D. The CDR3 loop spans 14 amino acids. V lost 2 bases and J 0 bases, leaving 8 bases between the germline ends. CDR1 and CDR2 from the germline V gene are GTSNPN and SVGIG (reference sequence). The CDR3 loop reads CAWSRQHSNQPQHF. As DNA, the CDR3 is TGTGCCTGGAGTAGGCAGCATAGCAATCAGCCCCAGCATTTT.

This chain connects TRBV5-6 to TRBJ2-3; D is undetermined. Trimming removed 4 bases at V and 5 bases at J, with 5 bases between. Germline CDR1 and CDR2: SGHDT and YYEEEE. CDR3 length equals 11 residues. CDR3 amino acids: CASSALDTQYF. CDR3 DNA sequence: TGTGCCAGCAGCGCACTAGATACGCAGTATTTT.

Notes on this clone: The same CDR3 is also encoded by other DNA sequences in this sample. The chain uses TRBV5-4 and TRBJ2-5, with 13 bases fitting TRBD2. The germline CDR1 and CDR2 sequences are SGHNT and YYREEE (reference sequence). With V trimmed by 4 bases and J by 5 bases, 5 bases remained unmatched. The CDR3 totals 15 residues. CDR3 amino acids: CASSRGLAGEETQYF. CDR3 DNA: TGTGCCAGCAGCCGCGGACTAGCGGGGGAGGAGACCCAGTACTTC.

About this clone: At one boundary the junction diverges from the germline segment, which might be a read error. This chain connects TRBV7-7 to TRBJ2-5; D is tentatively TRBD1 or TRBD2 (5 bases each). CDR3 length: 13 amino acids. Per germline, CDR1 SSHAT and CDR2 FNYEAQ (reference sequence). As DNA, the CDR3 is TGTGCTAGCAGCTTAGCCGGGACGGAGACCCAGTACTTC. Its translation is CASSLAGTETQYF.

The chain uses TRBV27 and TRBJ1-5, with D perhaps TRBD1 (5 bases). CDR1 MNHEY and CDR2 SMNVEV come from the germline V gene (reference sequence). V dropped 4 bases and J dropped 5 bases, with 12 bases sitting between them. CDR3 length equals 14 residues. The CDR3 loop reads CASSSWGGDQPQHF. CDR3 coding DNA: TGTGCCAGCAGTTCTTGGGGCGGGGATCAGCCCCAGCATTTT.

The genes are TRBV7-9 and TRBJ1-4; TRBD1 might be the D (5 bases). The length of the CDR3 is 16 residues. Per the germline V gene, CDR1 is SEHNR and CDR2 is FQNEAQ (reference sequence). V was clipped by 5 bases and J by 4 bases, with 17 bases between them. The CDR3 nucleotides are TGTGCCAGCAGCAACCGGCCAGGGCTTGATAATGAAAAACTGTTTTTT. It is translated as CASSNRPGLDNEKLFF.

The chain carries TRBV11-1 and TRBJ2-5; D not certain. V gave up 5 bases and J gave up 5 bases, with 6 bases separating them. The germline gives CDR1 SGHAT, CDR2 FQDESV (reference sequence). The CDR3 sequence is 11 residues long. CDR3 region: CASSAGETQYF. The CDR3 region has the DNA TGTGCCAGCAGCGCTGGGGAGACCCAGTACTTC.

The chain carries TRBV29-1 and TRBJ2-3, with TRBD1 as a possible D gene (7 bases). Germline lookup yields CDR1 SQVTM and CDR2 ANQGSEA. V dropped 4 bases and J dropped 6 bases, with 17 bases sitting between them. The CDR3 consists of 14 residues. The CDR3 is CSVGRGQSSDTQYF. In DNA, the CDR3 is TGCAGCGTTGGGCGGGGACAGTCTTCGGATACGCAGTATTTT.

The chain couples TRBV29-1 to TRBJ1-5, with D perhaps matching TRBD1 (6 bases). This CDR3 contains 16 residues. Germline V gene data show CDR1 as SQVTM and CDR2 as ANQGSEA. V was cut by 4 bases and J by 2 bases, with 18 bases left in between. CDR3 amino acids: CSVVWTAGAGNQPQHF. CDR3 nucleotides: TGCAGCGTTGTTTGGACGGCAGGGGCGGGCAATCAGCCCCAGCATTTT.

The chain joins TRBV30 to TRBJ2-5; TRBD2 matches at 8 bases. The CDR3 covers 14 residues. V was clipped by 3 bases and J by 2 bases; unmatched bases: 5. Germline V gene lookup returns CDR1 GTSNPN and CDR2 SVGIG (reference sequence). In DNA, the CDR3 is TGTGCCTGGAGGTTGGCGGGGGGTCAAGAGACCCAGTACTTC. It codes for CAWRLAGGQETQYF. Complete variable domain (other parts from reference TRBV30 and TRBJ2-5): SQTIHQWPATLVQPVGSPLSLECTVEGTSNPNLYWYRQAAGRGLQLLFYSVGIGQISSEVPQNLSASRPQDRQFILSSKKLLLSDSGFYLCAWRLAGGQETQYFGPGTRLLVL.

The count of this clone is one. The V and J genes are TRBV10-3 and TRBJ2-5, with D perhaps matching TRBD1 or TRBD2 (5 bases each). Germline CDR1 reads ENHRY; CDR2 reads SYGVKD. This CDR3 contains 13 residues. V lost 11 bases, J lost 0 bases, and 13 bases lay in between. The CDR3 protein is CAVGTGYQETQYF. The CDR3 DNA reads TGTGCCGTCGGGACGGGGTACCAAGAGACCCAGTACTTC.

The chain has TRBV25-1 and TRBJ2-2; D possibly corresponds to TRBD2 (5 bases). Trimming cost V 4 bases and J 0 bases, with 12 bases left between them. The germline V gene encodes CDR1 MGHDK and CDR2 SYGVNS. The CDR3 is made up of 16 amino acids. Here the CDR3 reads CASSANPGTNTGELFF. The CDR3 DNA reads as TGTGCCAGCAGTGCCAATCCCGGGACGAACACCGGGGAGCTGTTTTTT.

This chain connects TRBV11-2 to TRBJ1-6; tentatively, D is TRBD1 (6 bases). This CDR3 has 16 residues. Trimming shortened V by 5 bases and J by 4 bases, and 15 bases separated the two germline ends. Germline-derived CDR1 and CDR2 are SGHAT and FQNNGV. The CDR3 protein is CASSPDRQDYNSPLHF. The CDR3 region has the DNA TGTGCCAGCAGCCCGGACAGACAGGATTATAATTCACCCCTCCACTTT.

The chain carries TRBV6-6 and TRBJ2-3, with D perhaps TRBD1 or TRBD2 (6 bases each). CDR1 is MNHNY and CDR2 is SVGAGI in the germline V gene (reference sequence). The CDR3 is 14 residues long. V lost 5 bases and J 4 bases, leaving 13 bases between the germline ends. The CDR3 DNA reads TGTGCCAGCAGTAACTTGGGGGGCGCAGATACGCAGTATTTT. Protein sequence: CASSNLGGADTQYF.

V gene TRBV18 combines with J gene TRBJ2-4, with 7 bases identical to TRBD2. The CDR3 contains 17 residues. Germline CDR1 KGHSH, CDR2 LQKENI. V dropped 5 bases and J dropped 1; count of bases not matched to a gene: 11. The CDR3 reads CASSDLWAGAAKNIQYF. CDR3 sequence (DNA): TGTGCCAGCTCAGACCTCTGGGCGGGAGCGGCCAAAAACATTCAGTACTTC. Drawing the rest from reference TRBV18 and TRBJ2-4, the complete variable domain is NAGVMQNPRHLVRRRGQEARLRCSPMKGHSHVYWYRQLPEEGLKFMVYLQKENIIDESGMPKERFSAEFPKEGPSILRIQQVVRGDSAAYFCASSDLWAGAAKNIQYFGAGTRLSVL.

In DNA, the CDR3 is TGCGCCAGCAGCCAACCCACTAGCGGGGCCCACAATGAGCAGTTCTTC. Residues: CASSQPTSGAHNEQFF. The chain combines TRBV4-1 with TRBJ2-1, with 10 positions matching TRBD2. The V segment lost 2 bases and the J segment 5 bases; nucleotides outside the gene matches: 6. Germline assignment: CDR1 MGHRA and CDR2 YSYEKL. This CDR3 is 16 amino acids long.

This chain links TRBV29-1 with TRBJ2-1, with 8 bases matching TRBD2. Trimming took 6 bases from V and 9 from J; bases not matched to a gene: 7. CDR1 SQVTM and CDR2 ANQGSEA come from the germline V gene. The CDR3 totals 12 residues. Written as DNA, the CDR3 is TGCAGCGTCACGGGGGGGTCAGGTGAGCAGTTCTTC. This codes for CSVTGGSGEQFF.

The V call is TRBV7-9, the J call TRBJ2-1; D is possibly TRBD2 (6 bases). CDR1 and CDR2 from the germline V gene are SEHNR and FQNEAQ (reference sequence). Trimming removed 4 bases from V and 0 bases from J, with 13 bases in between. The CDR3 is made up of 16 amino acids. The CDR3 nucleotides read TGTGCCAGCAGCTCGGTGGAGGGTTCCTCCTACAATGAGCAGTTCTTC. Amino acid sequence: CASSSVEGSSYNEQFF.

The table lists this clone with a count of one. V gene TRBV5-1 combines with J gene TRBJ1-1, with a possible D match to TRBD1 (5 bases). Germline V gene sequence: CDR1 SGHRS, CDR2 YFSETQ. The CDR3 runs to 16 residues. V was trimmed by 1 base and J by 0 bases, leaving 13 bases between them. The CDR3 DNA reads TGCGCCAGCAGCTTGAGGGGTCAGGGCATGAACACTGAAGCTTTCTTT. This codes for CASSLRGQGMNTEAFF.

The chain carries TRBV6-1 and TRBJ2-1; the D call may be TRBD1 or TRBD2 (6 bases each). The V end lost 2 bases, the J end lost 7 bases, and 12 bases lay between the germline ends. The CDR3 contains 14 residues. Germline CDR1 is MNHNS and CDR2 is SASEGT. The CDR3 here is CASSEQGRRNEQFF. CDR3 bases: TGTGCCAGCAGTGAACAGGGGAGGCGGAATGAGCAGTTCTTC.

This clone has just one count. The genes are TRBV19 and TRBJ2-1; D gene ambiguous. CDR1 is LNHDA, CDR2 SQIVND, per germline (reference sequence). Deletions cut 5 bases from V and 4 bases from J, with 6 bases between. The CDR3 totals 12 residues. The CDR3 nucleotides read TGTGCCAGTAGTTCGACTTACAATGAGCAGTTCTTC. It yields the protein CASSSTYNEQFF.

V usage is TRBV19 and J usage is TRBJ2-7, with 8 bases aligning to TRBD1. The CDR3 runs 16 residues. The germline CDR1 and CDR2 sequences are LNHDA and SQIVND (reference sequence). V dropped 6 bases and J dropped 3; count of bases not matched to a gene: 13. CDR3 region: CASSKYDRGRGYEQYF. The CDR3 DNA reads TGTGCCAGTAGCAAATACGACAGGGGTAGGGGCTACGAGCAGTACTTC.

The chain has TRBV10-3 and TRBJ2-7, with D perhaps TRBD1 (6 bases). Germline V gives CDR1 ENHRY, CDR2 SYGVKD. The ends were cut back, 7 bases at V and 1 base at J, with 17 bases in the middle. CDR3 length equals 15 residues. CDR3 region: CAINSPDRTSYEQYF. CDR3 nucleotide sequence: TGTGCCATCAATTCCCCTGACAGGACGTCCTACGAGCAGTACTTC.

The V and J genes are TRBV19 and TRBJ2-7; TRBD2 aligns across 10 bases. The CDR3 covers 14 residues. Trimming removed 4 bases from V and 3 bases from J; junction bases left unmatched: 3. Germline CDR1 is LNHDA and CDR2 is SQIVND (reference sequence). CDR3 coding DNA: TGTGCCAGTAGTAAGCGGGAGGGAGGCTACGAGCAGTACTTC. Encoded protein: CASSKREGGYEQYF.